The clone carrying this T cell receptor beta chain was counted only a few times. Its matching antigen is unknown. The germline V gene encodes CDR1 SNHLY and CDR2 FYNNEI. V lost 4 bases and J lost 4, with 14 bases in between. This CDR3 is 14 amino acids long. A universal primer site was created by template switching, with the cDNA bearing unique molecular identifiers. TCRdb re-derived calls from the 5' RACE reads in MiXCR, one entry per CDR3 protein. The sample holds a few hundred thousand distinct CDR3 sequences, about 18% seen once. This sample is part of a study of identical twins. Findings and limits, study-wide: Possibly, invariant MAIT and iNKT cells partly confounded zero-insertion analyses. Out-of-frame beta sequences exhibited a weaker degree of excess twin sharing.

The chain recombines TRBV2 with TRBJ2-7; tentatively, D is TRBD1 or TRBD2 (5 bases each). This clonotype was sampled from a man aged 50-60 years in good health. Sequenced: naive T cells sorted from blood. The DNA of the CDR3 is TGTGCCAGCAGTGGGGACGGAAAGATTTACGAGCAGTACTTC. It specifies CASSGDGKIYEQYF.